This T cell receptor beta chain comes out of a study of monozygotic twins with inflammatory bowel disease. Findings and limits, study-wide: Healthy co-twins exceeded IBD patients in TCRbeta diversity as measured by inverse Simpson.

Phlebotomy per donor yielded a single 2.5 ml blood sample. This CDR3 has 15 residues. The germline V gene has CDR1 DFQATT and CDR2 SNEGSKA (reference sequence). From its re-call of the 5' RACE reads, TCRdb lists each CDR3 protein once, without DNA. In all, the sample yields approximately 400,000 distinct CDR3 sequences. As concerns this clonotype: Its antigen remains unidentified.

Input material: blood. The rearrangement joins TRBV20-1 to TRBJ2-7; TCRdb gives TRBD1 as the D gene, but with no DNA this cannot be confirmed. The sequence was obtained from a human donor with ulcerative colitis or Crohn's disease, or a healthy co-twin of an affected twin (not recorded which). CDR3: CSARPRSGAPYEQYF.